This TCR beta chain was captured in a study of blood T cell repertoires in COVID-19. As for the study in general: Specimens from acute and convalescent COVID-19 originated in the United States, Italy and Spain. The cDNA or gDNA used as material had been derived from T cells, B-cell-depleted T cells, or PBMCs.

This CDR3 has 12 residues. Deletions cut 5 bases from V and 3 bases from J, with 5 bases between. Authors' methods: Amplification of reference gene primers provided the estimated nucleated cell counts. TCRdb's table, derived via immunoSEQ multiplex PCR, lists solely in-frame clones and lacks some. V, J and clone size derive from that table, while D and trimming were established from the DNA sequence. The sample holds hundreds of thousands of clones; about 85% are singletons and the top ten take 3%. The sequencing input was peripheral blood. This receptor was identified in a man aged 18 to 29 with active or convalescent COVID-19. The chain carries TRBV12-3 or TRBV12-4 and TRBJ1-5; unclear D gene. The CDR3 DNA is TGTGCCAGCAGTCCACTCAATCAGCCCCAGCATTTT. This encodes CASSPLNQPQHF.